The 21 T cell receptor beta chains listed next were all sequenced from one sample in a study of breast tumors, draining lymph nodes, adjacent tissues. Axillary draining lymph nodes of breast cancer patients supplied the node samples. MiXCR, run by TCRdb on the multiplex PCR reads, gives a single entry per CDR3 protein. The table includes some 100,000 distinct CDR3 sequences, around 21% detected once. The specimen was axillary lymph node tissue. These receptors were obtained from a female donor with breast cancer. Some clones in this sample may be carry-over from other donors' samples.

This clonotype came up many times. V usage is TRBV6-1 and J usage is TRBJ2-7; 7 nucleotides align to TRBD2. V lost 4 bases, J lost 2 bases, and 11 bases stayed unmatched. Germline loops: CDR1 MNHNS, CDR2 SASEGT. CDR3 size: 16 residues. The CDR3 sequence is CASSVKSSGAPYEQYF. CDR3 sequence (DNA): TGTGCCAGCAGTGTGAAGTCTAGCGGAGCCCCCTACGAGCAGTACTTC.

V usage is TRBV28 and J usage is TRBJ2-5, with D hard to call. Germline V lookup: CDR1 MDHEN, CDR2 SYDVKM. V was clipped by 7 bases and J by 5 bases, with 23 bases between them. The CDR3 contains 16 residues. Here the CDR3 DNA reads TGTGCCAGCATTGGCCTACGGCCACCTCCGCCGGAGACCCAGTACTTC. This translates into CASIGLRPPPPETQYF.

In its sample, this clonotype was seen many times. This sequence joins TRBV2 and TRBJ2-1; 9 bases are a match to TRBD2. CDR3 length: 15 amino acids. Per germline, CDR1 SNHLY and CDR2 FYNNEI. V gave up 6 bases and J gave up 8 bases; unmatched junction bases: 11. CDR3 DNA: TGTGCCAGCAGGGAGGGGACTAGCATTAGCCATGAGCAGTTCTTC. Its protein product is CASREGTSISHEQFF.

This clonotype showed up many times. The chain employs TRBV19 and TRBJ1-3; D possibly corresponds to TRBD1 (5 bases). The CDR3 loop spans 16 amino acids. Germline-derived CDR1 and CDR2 are LNHDA and SQIVND (reference sequence). Trimming pared 6 bases from V and 2 bases from J, leaving 17 bases between. The CDR3 region is CASSITPGTTGNTIYF. The CDR3 bases are TGTGCCAGTAGCATAACCCCCGGGACCACTGGAAACACCATATATTTT.

Note on this clonotype: A clone one base away is much larger, so this may be a read error. V is TRBV12-3 or TRBV12-4 and J is TRBJ1-3; D is perhaps TRBD1 (6 bases). The CDR3 has 15 amino acids. As DNA, the CDR3 is TGTGCCAGCAGTTTCTTGGGGGCCTCTGGAGACACCATATATTTT. It codes for CASSFLGASGDTIYF.

To note about this clonotype: This may come from a read error, since a much larger clone is one base off. The chain is built from TRBV28 and TRBJ2-7; the match to TRBD1 covers 8 bases. The V segment lost 8 bases and the J segment 7 bases; nucleotides outside the gene matches: 16. CDR3 length: 15 residues. Germline assignment: CDR1 MDHEN and CDR2 SYDVKM. The CDR3 loop is CASGLRTGQLVEQYF. As DNA, the CDR3 is TGTGCCAGCGGCCTGAGGACAGGGCAGTTAGTGGAGCAGTACTTC.

This clonotype was counted ten times or more. The V gene is TRBV6-5, the J gene TRBJ2-7; D possibly corresponds to TRBD1 (6 bases). Germline V lookup: CDR1 MNHEY, CDR2 SVGAGI. The CDR3 consists of 15 residues. Trimming stripped 6 bases from V and 0 bases from J, with 15 bases between. The CDR3 bases are TGTGCCAGCAGGCTATACAGGGACACCTCCTACGAGCAGTACTTC. Its protein is CASRLYRDTSYEQYF.

This clonotype was found many times. The chain combines TRBV11-2 with TRBJ2-3; the match to TRBD2 covers 8 bases. Germline values: CDR1 SGHAT, CDR2 FQNNGV. This CDR3 region has 16 residues. Trimming at V came to 5 bases and at J to 0 bases, leaving 7 bases not matched to a gene. This chain's CDR3 is CASSVTSGTSTDTQYF. For the CDR3, the DNA is TGTGCCAGCAGCGTAACTAGCGGAACTAGCACAGATACGCAGTATTTT.

This clonotype was counted many times. This chain links TRBV4-1 with TRBJ2-7; D perhaps matches TRBD2 (5 bases). Germline CDR1 MGHRA, CDR2 YSYEKL. Trimming took off 1 base at V and 1 base at J, with 20 bases between the two ends. This CDR3 is built from 18 residues. The CDR3 nucleotides are TGCGCCAGCAGCCAAGGGGCGGGCCTGGGGTTTGAATCCTACGAGCAGTACTTC. Its translation: CASSQGAGLGFESYEQYF.

The V call is TRBV18, the J call TRBJ1-2; D unresolved. V was trimmed by 3 bases and J by 1 base, leaving 6 bases between them. The CDR3 is 13 residues long. The germline V gene encodes CDR1 KGHSH and CDR2 LQKENI. CDR3 DNA: TGTGCCAGCTCACCGGACCTTAACTATGGCTACACCTTC. This gives the protein CASSPDLNYGYTF. The variable domain in full, completed from reference TRBV18 and TRBJ1-2, reads NAGVMQNPRHLVRRRGQEARLRCSPMKGHSHVYWYRQLPEEGLKFMVYLQKENIIDESGMPKERFSAEFPKEGPSILRIQQVVRGDSAAYFCASSPDLNYGYTFGSGTRLTVV.

The sample holds many counts of this clonotype. V and J are TRBV20-1 and TRBJ2-7; 7 bases match TRBD2. The CDR3 runs 15 residues. Per the germline V gene, CDR1 is DFQATT and CDR2 is SNEGSKA (reference sequence). V dropped 0 bases and J dropped 3; count of bases not matched to a gene: 8. CDR3 bases: TGCAGTGCTAGAGATCGTTTGGGACTAAACTACGAGCAGTACTTC. Its protein is CSARDRLGLNYEQYF.

The sample holds many counts of this clonotype. The rearrangement uses TRBV7-3 and TRBJ2-3; TRBD2 matches at 11 bases. There are 14 residues in the CDR3. Trimming at V came to 4 bases and at J to 5 bases, leaving 2 bases not matched to a gene. CDR1 is SGHTA and CDR2 is FQGTGA in the germline V gene. The CDR3 DNA follows: TGTGCCAGCAGCTCACTAGCGGGAGAAGATACGCAGTATTTT. Protein sequence: CASSSLAGEDTQYF. Using reference TRBV7-3 and TRBJ2-3 for the parts outside the CDR3, the full variable domain is GAGVSQTPSNKVTEKGKYVELRCDPISGHTALYWYRQSLGQGPEFLIYFQGTGAADDSGLPNDRFFAVRPEGSVSTLKIQRTERGDSAVYLCASSSLAGEDTQYFGPGTRLTVL.

This clonotype was observed at least ten times. This CDR3 is CAISARDGELFF. CDR3 nucleotides: TGTGCCATCAGTGCGAGGGACGGGGAGCTGTTTTTT. This rearrangement joins TRBV10-3 to TRBJ2-2; D is possibly TRBD2 (5 bases). V was pared by 4 bases and J by 7 bases, with 7 bases between. Germline V gene lookup returns CDR1 ENHRY and CDR2 SYGVKD. The CDR3 length is 12 residues.

The sample holds many counts of this clonotype. The chain links TRBV12-3 or TRBV12-4 to TRBJ2-3, with 14 bases identical to TRBD2. The CDR3 length is 16 residues. V dropped 8 bases and J dropped 1; count of bases not matched to a gene: 5. In DNA form, the CDR3 reads TGTGCCAGCTCCGGGACTAGCGGGAGCGGCACAGATACGCAGTATTTT. Translation: CASSGTSGSGTDTQYF.

This clonotype was counted ten times or more. The chain recombines TRBV7-2 with TRBJ2-3; tentative D call: TRBD2 (6 bases). The length of the CDR3 is 13 residues. Trimming took 7 bases from V and 4 from J, leaving 12 bases between them. The germline CDR1 and CDR2 sequences are SGHTA and FQGNSA. CDR3 coding DNA: TGTGCCAGCACACCAACTAGCCCAGATACGCAGTATTTT. Residues: CASTPTSPDTQYF.

In this sample, this clonotype turned up once. One base away lies a much larger clone, so this may be a sequencing read error. As DNA, the CDR3 is TGCGCCAGCAGTGAGTCATTTGGCGGCCTAATAAACCCAAAAAGCCCCTACAATGAGCAGTTCTTC. This gives the protein CASSESFGGLINPKSPYNEQFF. The gene calls are TRBV10-1 and TRBJ2-1; D uncertain. In germline, CDR1 is WNHNN, CDR2 SYGVQD (reference sequence). The CDR3 runs to 22 residues. Trimming pared 0 bases from V and 2 bases from J, leaving 29 bases between.

This clonotype was seen many times. The chain joins TRBV19 to TRBJ1-3; D might be TRBD1 (5 bases). Trimming took off 6 bases at V and 1 base at J, with 13 bases between the two ends. The CDR3 has 15 residues. Germline V lookup: CDR1 LNHDA, CDR2 SQIVND (reference sequence). The CDR3 coding sequence is TGTGCCAGTAGCTGGACCGGGGGGTCTGGAAACACCATATATTTT. This codes for CASSWTGGSGNTIYF.

In this sample, this clonotype turned up a few times. The chain carries TRBV3-1 and TRBJ2-3, with D perhaps TRBD2 (5 bases). V lost 3 bases, J lost 6 bases, and 22 bases lay in between. In germline, CDR1 is LGHDT, CDR2 YNNKEL (reference sequence). The length of the CDR3 is 17 residues. The CDR3 coding sequence is TGTGCCAGCAGCCAGACGTCGTTAGCGCCCCTGGTTGATACGCAGTATTTT. Translating gives CASSQTSLAPLVDTQYF.

This clonotype was detected ten times or more. This chain uses TRBV5-5 with TRBJ1-6, with 9 bases that match TRBD1. This CDR3 is 15 amino acids long. From germline, CDR1 is SGHKS and CDR2 YYEKEE (reference sequence). Losses at the gene ends were 4 bases for V and 6 bases for J; bases not matched to a gene: 5. CDR3 sequence reads: CASSHRQGGNSPLHF. CDR3 nucleotide sequence: TGTGCCAGCAGCCATAGACAGGGGGGTAATTCACCCCTCCACTTT. Filled out from reference TRBV5-5 and TRBJ1-6, the complete variable domain reads DAGVTQSPTHLIKTRGQQVTLRCSPISGHKSVSWYQQVLGQGPQFIFQYYEKEERGRGNFPDRFSARQFPNYSSELNVNALLLGDSALYLCASSHRQGGNSPLHFGNGTRLTVT.

The J gene is TRBJ2-3, the V gene TRBV3-1; D gene ambiguous. The CDR3 length is 17 residues. Germline V gives CDR1 LGHDT, CDR2 YNNKEL (reference sequence). V was cut by 1 base and J by 0 bases, with 14 bases left in between. This chain's CDR3 is CASSQASTRSSTDTQYF. Here the CDR3 DNA reads TGTGCCAGCAGCCAAGCCTCGACACGTTCTAGCACAGATACGCAGTATTTT.

This clonotype occurred many times. The chain is built from TRBV7-2 and TRBJ2-1; TRBD1 might be the D (6 bases). V gave up 1 base and J gave up 8 bases, with 9 bases separating them. From germline, CDR1 is SGHTA and CDR2 FQGNSA. The CDR3 is 13 amino acids. DNA for the CDR3: TGTGCCAGCAGCTTAGTGGGGGCCCATGAGCAGTTCTTC. It is translated as CASSLVGAHEQFF.